This T cell receptor beta chain appears in the sequencing data of a study of shared clonotypes between healthy human individuals. The length of the CDR3 is 15 residues. With V trimmed by 0 bases and J by 8 bases, 7 bases remained unmatched. Germline V CDR1 and CDR2: ENHRY, SYGVKD. Naive CD45RA+ and memory CD45RA-negative subsets were split from CD4+ cells. Profiled with immunoSEQ multiplex PCR; TCRdb holds only in-frame clones, not every one. The sample lists roughly 2,300,000 clones, 85% to 95% occurring once. V usage is TRBV10-3 and J usage is TRBJ1-1, with TRBD1 matching 9 bases. The source material was naive CD4+ T cells from PBMCs. Subset noted: CD45RA+ positively selected. This TCR derives from a man aged 18-30 years in good health. Some clones in this sample may be carry-over from other donors' samples. CDR3 loop: CAISESQGQGQEAFF. The CDR3 bases are TGTGCCATCAGTGAGTCCCAGGGACAGGGACAAGAAGCTTTCTTT.